This T cell receptor beta chain was recovered during a study of regulatory T cells. Whole-study findings and limits: Hydrophobic residues at CDR3 positions 6 and 7 were enriched in conventional CD4+ T cells of CD3G-deficient patients.

This CDR3 spans 12 amino acids. V lost 5 bases and J 5 bases, leaving 8 bases between the germline ends. Germline V gene lookup returns CDR1 MNHNS and CDR2 SASEGT. This clone occurred once. Its antigen is currently unknown. Primers: 52 TRBV forward and 13 TRBJ reverse. This table comes from immunoSEQ multiplex PCR, and its TCRdb copy is limited to in-frame clones, with some not included. The sample lists about 35,000 clones; about 91% were seen once. The chain uses TRBV6-1 and TRBJ2-3; possible D gene TRBD1, 5 bases. This sequence was found in a person aged 18-29 years with CD3G deficiency. Sequencing was performed on conventional CD4+ T cells sorted from blood. As DNA, the CDR3 is TGTGCCAGCAGTACAGACAGAGATACGCAGTATTTT. Residues: CASSTDRDTQYF.